One and the same sample provided the 16 T cell receptor beta chains below, sequenced in a study of blood T cells in healthy people across ages. With a J-beta primer mix and a sample-barcoded 5' primer, a second PCR ran about 7 to 11 cycles. TCRdb independently ran MiXCR on the 5' RACE reads; one entry per CDR3 protein. The data show 800,000 or so distinct CDR3 sequences, 35% to 60% seen once. The sample comprised blood. These receptors were collected from a man aged 80 or over in good health.

This chain uses TRBV12-3 or TRBV12-4 with TRBJ2-7; D may be TRBD1 (5 bases). The CDR3 runs to 15 residues. V dropped 3 bases and J dropped 2 bases, with 14 bases sitting between them. In DNA form, the CDR3 reads TGTGCCAGCAGTTTGGGGCAGGGCCCTACCTACGAGCAGTACTTC. Translation: CASSLGQGPTYEQYF.

This rearrangement joins TRBV6-6 to TRBJ2-7, with 12 bases aligning to TRBD2. CDR1 and CDR2 from the germline V gene are MNHNY and SVGAGI (reference sequence). V dropped 5 bases and J dropped 0; count of bases not matched to a gene: 5. This CDR3 comprises 16 residues. The CDR3: CASSHRLAGVSYEQYF. DNA of the CDR3: TGTGCCAGCAGTCATAGACTAGCGGGGGTCTCCTACGAGCAGTACTTC.

J is TRBJ2-7 and V is TRBV5-1; TRBD1 matches at 8 bases. Germline CDR1 SGHRS, CDR2 YFSETQ. CDR3 length equals 15 residues. J was trimmed by 1 base and V by 5 bases; bases with no gene match: 8. CDR3 sequence reads: CASSQLRDRSYEQYF. CDR3 sequence (DNA): TGCGCCAGCAGTCAGCTCCGGGACAGGTCCTACGAGCAGTACTTC.

The chain combines TRBV9 with TRBJ1-5; D possibly corresponds to TRBD1 (6 bases). Trimming took off 4 bases at V and 7 bases at J, with 12 bases between the two ends. Looked up from germline, CDR1 is SGDLS and CDR2 is YYNGEE. The CDR3 has 13 amino acids. CDR3 loop: CASSPGAGQPQHF. The CDR3 DNA follows: TGTGCCAGCAGCCCAGGGGCCGGACAGCCCCAGCATTTT. Full variable domain (missing parts from reference TRBV9 and TRBJ1-5): DSGVTQTPKHLITATGQRVTLRCSPRSGDLSVYWYQQSLDQGLQFLIQYYNGEERAKGNILERFSAQQFPDLHSELNLSSLELGDSALYFCASSPGAGQPQHFGDGTRLSIL.

The gene calls are TRBV10-3 and TRBJ2-7; 9 bases are shared with TRBD2. Per the germline V gene, CDR1 is ENHRY and CDR2 is SYGVKD. The CDR3 sequence is 16 residues long. With 3 bases clipped from V and 2 bases from J, the junction kept 8 bases outside the gene matches. CDR3 loop: CAISELYSGSAYEQYF. In DNA form, the CDR3 reads TGTGCCATCAGTGAACTTTATAGCGGGAGCGCCTACGAGCAGTACTTC.

This clonotype was observed at least ten times. The chain combines TRBV29-1 with TRBJ1-2; D not resolved. The V end was cut by 0 bases, the J end by 0 bases, with 5 bases between. The CDR3 runs to 13 residues. Germline loops: CDR1 SQVTM, CDR2 ANQGSEA. In DNA, the CDR3 is TGCAGCGTTGAAGATGCCTCTAACTATGGCTACACCTTC. Its translation: CSVEDASNYGYTF. The variable domain in full, completed from reference TRBV29-1 and TRBJ1-2, reads SAVISQKPSRDICQRGTSLTIQCQVDSQVTMMFWYRQQPGQSLTLIATANQGSEATYESGFVIDKFPISRPNLTFSTLTVSNMSPEDSSIYLCSVEDASNYGYTFGSGTRLTVV.

This chain links TRBV7-3 with TRBJ2-3; 7 bases line up with TRBD2. J lost 0 bases, V lost 1 base, and 10 bases had no gene match. The CDR3 runs to 18 residues. The germline CDR1 and CDR2 sequences are SGHTA and FQGTGA. The CDR3 sequence: CASSLSAGVPKSTDTQYF. For the CDR3, the DNA is TGTGCCAGCAGCTTAAGCGCGGGGGTCCCTAAAAGCACAGATACGCAGTATTTT.

This clonotype was recorded once. V gene TRBV7-9 combines with J gene TRBJ2-7, with 8 bases that match TRBD2. The end of the DNA fits TRBJ2-5 better, so the J call may be wrong. This CDR3 has 15 residues. From germline, CDR1 is SEHNR and CDR2 FQNEAQ (reference sequence). As DNA, the CDR3 is TGTGCCAGCAGTGAAGGACTCGGGGGGGTACAGACCCAGTACTTC. Its protein product is CASSEGLGGVQTQYF.

The chain employs TRBV7-3 and TRBJ2-3; 8 bases line up with TRBD2. Germline loops: CDR1 SGHTA, CDR2 FQGTGA. The CDR3 covers 15 residues. Unmatched junction bases numbered 12, after V lost 6 bases and J lost 7 bases. Written as DNA, the CDR3 is TGTGCCAGCAGGGTGACTAGCGCGTCCCCTCATACGCAGTATTTT. Encoded protein: CASRVTSASPHTQYF.

V is TRBV7-2 and J is TRBJ1-2; D is undetermined. The CDR3 spans 16 residues. Trimming shortened V by 2 bases and J by 0 bases, and 13 bases separated the two germline ends. Germline V CDR1 and CDR2: SGHTA, FQGNSA. In DNA, the CDR3 is TGTGCCAGCAGCTTATCGGCGTCTAGACCTAACTATGGCTACACCTTC. Translation gives CASSLSASRPNYGYTF.

The CDR3 reads CASSLGGIRETQYF. Written as DNA, the CDR3 is TGTGCCAGCAGCTTGGGAGGCATCCGAGAGACCCAGTACTTC. V and J are TRBV5-4 and TRBJ2-5; D is unresolved. Looked up from germline, CDR1 is SGHNT and CDR2 is YYREEE (reference sequence). Trimming pared 0 bases from V and 4 bases from J, leaving 10 bases between. The CDR3 contains 14 residues.

This clonotype showed up just a few times. This sequence joins TRBV5-1 and TRBJ2-5; D might be TRBD1 (6 bases). Per germline, CDR1 SGHRS and CDR2 YFSETQ. The V gene lost 4 bases and the J gene lost 2 bases, with 9 bases spanning the gap. This CDR3 comprises 13 residues. The CDR3 protein is CASSPQGQETQYF. DNA for the CDR3: TGCGCCAGCAGCCCCCAGGGGCAAGAGACCCAGTACTTC.

CDR3 nucleotide sequence: TGTGCCAGCAGCCAAGACCTTGTAGATAAGCAGTTCTTC. The encoded protein is CASSQDLVDKQFF. The chain has TRBV4-2 and TRBJ2-1; no clear D. This CDR3 has 13 residues. Germline loops: CDR1 LGHNA, CDR2 YNFKEQ. The ends were cut back, 0 bases at V and 11 bases at J, with 11 bases in the middle.

The table lists this clonotype with many counts. The genes are TRBV28 and TRBJ2-5, with 9 positions matching TRBD1. Trimming cost V 5 bases and J 0 bases; bases outside gene matches: 4. The CDR3 covers 15 residues. Germline V lookup: CDR1 MDHEN, CDR2 SYDVKM. This CDR3 reads CASSKGQGNQETQYF. The CDR3 DNA reads as TGTGCCAGCAGTAAGGGACAGGGAAACCAAGAGACCCAGTACTTC.

To note about this clonotype: This may be a read error, as it is one base from a much larger clone. The chain has TRBV20-1 and TRBJ1-5, with D perhaps matching TRBD1 (6 bases). CDR3 length: 15 amino acids. Germline CDR1 reads DFQATT; CDR2 reads SNEGSKA (reference sequence). DNA for the CDR3: TGCAGTGCTAGAGACAGGGGCGAGATCAATCGGCCCCAGCATTTT. Its translation is CSARDRGEINRPQHF.

This clonotype was seen repeatedly, ten times or more. The chain recombines TRBV9 with TRBJ2-5; D uncertain. Trimming stripped 2 bases from V and 4 bases from J, with 6 bases between. The length of the CDR3 is 12 residues. CDR1 SGDLS and CDR2 YYNGEE come from the germline V gene. In nucleotides, the CDR3 is TGTGCCAGCAGCGTCGGCGGAGAGACCCAGTACTTC. Protein sequence: CASSVGGETQYF.